Presented here are 18 T cell receptor beta chains from one specimen sequenced in a study of cytomegalovirus exposure and HLA in healthy donors. Primers: 60 Vbeta forward and 13 Jbeta reverse. Profiling relied on immunoSEQ multiplex PCR, and the TCRdb table lists in-frame clones only, not all of them. The sample has approximately 210,000 clones, roughly 80% seen once. The sequencing sample was made of PBMCs. The receptors originated from a man in his forties in good health and CMV-seropositive.

A word on this clone: Relative to the germline gene, one junction end is altered; a read error may explain this. The rearrangement joins TRBV7-7 to TRBJ2-5; TRBD2 matches at 11 bases. The CDR3 covers 15 residues. Germline V gene sequence: CDR1 SSHAT, CDR2 FNYEAQ (reference sequence). The CDR3 here is CASSPTSGRQETQYF. The CDR3 DNA follows: TGTGCTAGCAGCCCTACTAGCGGGAGACAAGAGACCCAGTACTTC.

The rearrangement uses TRBV5-6 and TRBJ2-7; tentatively, D is TRBD1 (6 bases). CDR1 and CDR2 from the germline V gene are SGHDT and YYEEEE. V was clipped by 0 bases and J by 0 bases, with 7 bases between them. The CDR3 runs to 14 residues. Written as DNA, the CDR3 is TGTGCCAGCAGCTTGGCAGGGGCCTCCTACGAGCAGTACTTC. Residues: CASSLAGASYEQYF.

The chain employs TRBV9 and TRBJ1-4, with 9 bases lining up with TRBD1. CDR3 length equals 15 residues. In germline, CDR1 is SGDLS, CDR2 YYNGEE. J was trimmed by 8 bases and V by 0 bases; bases with no gene match: 5. CDR3 DNA: TGTGCCAGCAGCGTAGGGGGGGACAGGGACGAAAAACTGTTTTTT. Translating gives CASSVGGDRDEKLFF.

The chain joins TRBV10-3 to TRBJ1-1, with D possibly matching TRBD1 (5 bases). Trimming removed 7 bases at V and 1 base at J, with 13 bases between. CDR1 is ENHRY, CDR2 SYGVKD, per germline. The CDR3 has 14 amino acids. CDR3 protein: CAITDRGANTEAFF. The CDR3 DNA follows: TGTGCCATCACCGACCGTGGGGCGAACACTGAAGCTTTCTTT.

The rearrangement joins TRBV6-1 to TRBJ1-3, with 9 bases aligning to TRBD1. The V segment lost 3 bases and the J segment 3 bases; nucleotides outside the gene matches: 6. The CDR3 totals 16 residues. The germline V gene has CDR1 MNHNS and CDR2 SASEGT. The CDR3 loop reads CASSDTGTGYGNTIYF. The CDR3 region has the DNA TGTGCCAGCAGTGACACCGGGACAGGGTATGGAAACACCATATATTTT.

This chain joins TRBV19 and TRBJ2-2; tentative D call: TRBD2 (6 bases). Between the trimmed V and J ends, which lost 4 bases and 7 bases, there was a span of 13 bases. Germline CDR1 LNHDA, CDR2 SQIVND (reference sequence). This CDR3 contains 14 residues. The CDR3 sequence: CASSNRQTSGELFF. CDR3 bases: TGTGCCAGTAGTAACCGACAGACTAGCGGGGAGCTGTTTTTT. Full variable domain (outside the CDR3, taken from reference TRBV19 and TRBJ2-2): DGGITQSPKYLFRKEGQNVTLSCEQNLNHDAMYWYRQDPGQGLRLIYYSQIVNDFQKGDIAEGYSVSREKKESFPLTVTSAQKNPTAFYLCASSNRQTSGELFFGEGSRLTVL.

The chain has TRBV10-3 and TRBJ2-3; 8 nucleotides line up with TRBD2. After removal of 6 bases from V and 2 bases from J, the junction contained 10 bases not matched to a gene. The CDR3 sequence is 16 residues long. Germline CDR1 and CDR2: ENHRY and SYGVKD. The CDR3 is CAISDGPGGPTDTQYF. CDR3 coding DNA: TGTGCCATCAGCGACGGGCCGGGAGGGCCCACAGATACGCAGTATTTT.

The J gene is TRBJ2-7, the V gene TRBV7-8, with 8 bases aligning to TRBD2. The CDR3 sequence is 15 residues long. From germline, CDR1 is SGHVS and CDR2 FQNEAQ. The ends lost 5 bases at V and 3 bases at J; junction bases unmatched: 9. CDR3 region: CASSSSGLVDYEQYV. The CDR3 DNA follows: TGTGCCAGCAGCAGCTCGGGACTAGTGGACTACGAGCAGTACGTC.

The chain is built from TRBV7-2 and TRBJ2-2, with 7 bases matching TRBD2. V lost 6 bases and J lost 2; bases outside the gene matches: 6. The CDR3 runs 15 residues. Germline V gives CDR1 SGHTA, CDR2 FQGNSA. The CDR3 DNA sequence: TGTGCCAGCAGGAGGGCTAGCGGTAACACCGGGGAGCTGTTTTTT. It specifies CASRRASGNTGELFF.

The chain joins TRBV6-4 to TRBJ1-5; TRBD1 matches 8 bases. The CDR3 is 14 amino acids. J was trimmed by 2 bases and V by 3 bases; bases with no gene match: 0. Looked up from germline, CDR1 is MRHNA and CDR2 is SNTAGT. As DNA, the CDR3 is TGTGCCAGCAGTGAGACAGGGGGCAATCAGCCCCAGCATTTT. Protein: CASSETGGNQPQHF.

This sequence joins TRBV4-2 and TRBJ2-5, with 8 nucleotides matching TRBD2. Germline V lookup: CDR1 LGHNA, CDR2 YNFKEQ. J gave up 5 bases and V 6 bases, and 8 bases lay outside the gene matches. This CDR3 contains 14 residues. The CDR3: CASSKTSEGETQYF. DNA of the CDR3: TGTGCCAGCAGTAAGACTAGCGAAGGGGAGACCCAGTACTTC.

This clone was detected once. The chain is built from TRBV9 and TRBJ2-6; unclear D gene. The length of the CDR3 is 15 residues. Germline V gene data show CDR1 as SGDLS and CDR2 as YYNGEE. Between the trimmed V and J ends, which lost 0 bases and 0 bases, there was a span of 4 bases. The CDR3 is CASSVVSSGANVLTF. CDR3 nucleotide sequence: TGTGCCAGCAGCGTAGTTAGCTCTGGGGCCAACGTCCTGACTTTC.

This chain joins TRBV27 and TRBJ2-7, with D maybe TRBD2 (6 bases). V was cut by 6 bases and J by 2 bases, with 17 bases left in between. This CDR3 is built from 15 residues. Looked up from germline, CDR1 is MNHEY and CDR2 is SMNVEV (reference sequence). Here the CDR3 DNA reads TGTGCCAGCAGCTATACTAGCCTCGGGGCCTACGAGCAGTACTTC. Translated, it gives CASSYTSLGAYEQYF.

V and J are TRBV19 and TRBJ1-1; TRBD1 is a possible D gene (5 bases). This CDR3 region has 14 residues. V was cut by 2 bases and J by 5 bases, with 12 bases left in between. From germline, CDR1 is LNHDA and CDR2 SQIVND (reference sequence). CDR3 in DNA: TGTGCCAGTAGTATAAATCAGGGTACAACTGAAGCTTTCTTT. Its translation: CASSINQGTTEAFF.

This chain joins TRBV11-3 and TRBJ2-4; 9 bases fit TRBD1. The CDR3 runs to 15 residues. Germline V CDR1 and CDR2: SGHNT, YENEEA. Trimming cost V 0 bases and J 7 bases; bases outside gene matches: 4. CDR3 loop: CASSLEPGQGNIQYF. The CDR3 bases are TGTGCCAGCAGCTTAGAGCCGGGACAGGGCAACATTCAGTACTTC.

The chain recombines TRBV7-8 with TRBJ2-6, with TRBD1 matching over 10 bases. This CDR3 contains 19 residues. Trimming at V came to 5 bases and at J to 1 base, leaving 11 bases not matched to a gene. Germline V lookup: CDR1 SGHVS, CDR2 FQNEAQ. The CDR3 DNA reads as TGTGCCAGCAGCGGCAATCGACAGGGGGCTTCGTCTGGGGCCAACGTCCTGACTTTC. Protein sequence: CASSGNRQGASSGANVLTF.

Note on this clone: Other DNA sequences from this sample encode an identical CDR3 as well. This chain links TRBV9 with TRBJ2-3, with 10 nucleotides matching TRBD2. This CDR3 has 15 residues. Germline V gene data show CDR1 as SGDLS and CDR2 as YYNGEE. V lost 2 bases, J lost 3 bases, and 3 bases stayed unmatched. CDR3 in DNA: TGTGCCAGCAGCGTCGCTAGCGGGAGAACAGATACGCAGTATTTT. Its protein product is CASSVASGRTDTQYF.

This chain uses TRBV15 with TRBJ1-5; 12 positions agree with TRBD1. V lost 5 bases to trimming and J lost 4 bases; unmatched junction nucleotides: 9. This CDR3 has 17 residues. CDR1 LNHNV and CDR2 YYDKDF come from the germline V gene (reference sequence). CDR3 bases: TGTGCCACCAGCGTAAGAAGGGGACAGGGGGCTAATCAGCCCCAGCATTTT. Its protein product is CATSVRRGQGANQPQHF.